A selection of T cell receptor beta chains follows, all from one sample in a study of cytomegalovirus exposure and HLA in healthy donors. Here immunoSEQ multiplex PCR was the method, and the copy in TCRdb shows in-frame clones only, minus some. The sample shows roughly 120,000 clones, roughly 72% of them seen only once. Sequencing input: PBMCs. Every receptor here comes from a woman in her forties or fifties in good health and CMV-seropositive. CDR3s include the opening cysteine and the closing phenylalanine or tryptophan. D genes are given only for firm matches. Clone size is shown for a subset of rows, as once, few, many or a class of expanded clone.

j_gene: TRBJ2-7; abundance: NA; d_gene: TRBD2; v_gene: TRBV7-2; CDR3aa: CASSPGPGGGSYEQYF; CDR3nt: TGTGCCAGCAGCCCGGGGCCCGGGGGGGGATCCTACGAGCAGTACTTC
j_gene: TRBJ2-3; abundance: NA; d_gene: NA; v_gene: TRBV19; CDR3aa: CASSPTGDTQYF; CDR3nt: TGTGCCAGTAGTCCCACGGGGGATACGCAGTATTTT
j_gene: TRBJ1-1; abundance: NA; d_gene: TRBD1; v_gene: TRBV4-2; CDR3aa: CASRGQPNTEAFF; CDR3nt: TGTGCCAGCCGGGGACAGCCGAACACTGAAGCTTTCTTT
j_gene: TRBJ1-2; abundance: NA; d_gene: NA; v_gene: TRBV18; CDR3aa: CASFTARGGQGYTF; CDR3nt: TGTGCCAGCTTCACCGCCCGGGGGGGACAAGGCTACACCTTC
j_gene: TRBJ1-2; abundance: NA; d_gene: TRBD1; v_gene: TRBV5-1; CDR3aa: CASSSDRGQYGYTF; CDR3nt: TGCGCCAGCAGCTCGGACAGGGGGCAATATGGCTACACCTTC
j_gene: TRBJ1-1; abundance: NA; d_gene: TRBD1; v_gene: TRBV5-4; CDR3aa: CASSDYLTGGLTEAFF; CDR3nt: TGTGCCAGCAGCGATTACCTCACAGGGGGCCTCACTGAAGCTTTCTTT
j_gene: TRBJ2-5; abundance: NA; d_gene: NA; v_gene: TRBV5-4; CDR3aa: CASSGAGVETQYF; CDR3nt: TGTGCCAGCAGCGGGGCTGGGGTAGAGACCCAGTACTTC
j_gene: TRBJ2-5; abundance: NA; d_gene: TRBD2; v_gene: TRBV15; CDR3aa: CATSPSGGAGETQYF; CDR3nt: TGTGCCACCAGTCCTAGCGGGGGGGCCGGAGAGACCCAGTACTTC
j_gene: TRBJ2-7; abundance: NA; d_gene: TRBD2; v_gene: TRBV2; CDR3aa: CASSDLAGAVAYEQYF; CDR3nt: TGTGCCAGCAGTGATCTAGCGGGAGCGGTGGCCTACGAGCAGTACTTC
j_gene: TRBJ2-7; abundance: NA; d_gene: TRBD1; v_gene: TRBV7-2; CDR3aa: CASNPGQGPYEQYF; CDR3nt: TGTGCCAGCAACCCGGGACAGGGACCCTACGAGCAGTACTTC
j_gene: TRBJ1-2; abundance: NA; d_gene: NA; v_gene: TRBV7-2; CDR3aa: CASSSRMANYGYTF; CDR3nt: TGTGCCAGCAGCTCCAGGATGGCTAACTATGGCTACACCTTC
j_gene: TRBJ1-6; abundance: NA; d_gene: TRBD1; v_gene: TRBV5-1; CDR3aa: CASSQGQDNSPLHF; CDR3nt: TGCGCCAGCAGCCAGGGACAGGATAATTCACCCCTCCACTTT
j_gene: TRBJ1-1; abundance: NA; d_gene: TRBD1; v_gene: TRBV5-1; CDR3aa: CASSPGTGVTEAFF; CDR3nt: TGCGCCAGCAGCCCAGGGACAGGGGTAACTGAAGCTTTCTTT
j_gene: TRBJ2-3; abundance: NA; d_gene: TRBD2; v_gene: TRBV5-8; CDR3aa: CASSSPRASGEADTQYF; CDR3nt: TGTGCCAGCAGCTCCCCCCGGGCTAGCGGGGAAGCAGATACGCAGTATTTT
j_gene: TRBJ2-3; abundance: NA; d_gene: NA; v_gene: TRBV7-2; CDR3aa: CASSLSSGLTDTQYF; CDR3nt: TGTGCCAGCAGCTTATCCAGCGGTCTCACAGATACGCAGTATTTT
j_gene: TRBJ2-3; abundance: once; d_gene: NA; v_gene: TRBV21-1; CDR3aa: CASSTTGIGTDTQYF; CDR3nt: TGTGCCAGCAGCACCACAGGGATAGGCACAGATACGCAGTATTTT
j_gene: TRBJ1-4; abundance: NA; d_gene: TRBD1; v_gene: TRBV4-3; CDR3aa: CASSQDLIQGAGGHEKLFF; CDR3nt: TGCGCCAGCAGCCAAGATCTCATTCAAGGGGCAGGGGGCCATGAAAAACTGTTTTTT
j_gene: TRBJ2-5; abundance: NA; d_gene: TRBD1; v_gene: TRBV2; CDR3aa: CASSSGTEFQETQYF; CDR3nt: TGTGCCAGCAGTTCCGGGACAGAATTTCAAGAGACCCAGTACTTC
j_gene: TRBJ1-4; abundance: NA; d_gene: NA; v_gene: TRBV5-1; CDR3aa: CASRDRATNEKLFF; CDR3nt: TGCGCCAGCAGGGACAGAGCAACTAATGAAAAACTGTTTTTT
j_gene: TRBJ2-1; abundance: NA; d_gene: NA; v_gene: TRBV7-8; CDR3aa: CASSSRLSSYNEQFF; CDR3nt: TGTGCCAGCAGCTCCCGACTCAGCTCCTACAATGAGCAGTTCTTC
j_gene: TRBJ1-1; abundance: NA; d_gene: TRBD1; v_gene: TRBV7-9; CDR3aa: CASSLGTGKVNTEAFF; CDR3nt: TGTGCCAGCAGCTTGGGGACAGGGAAAGTGAACACTGAAGCTTTCTTT
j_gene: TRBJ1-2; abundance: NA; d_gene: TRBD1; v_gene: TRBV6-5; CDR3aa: CASSIQGAVYGYTF; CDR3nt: TGTGCCAGCAGTATACAGGGGGCTGTCTATGGCTACACCTTC
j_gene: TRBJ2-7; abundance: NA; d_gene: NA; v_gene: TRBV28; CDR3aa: CASKGGGSYHEQYF; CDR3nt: TGTGCCAGCAAGGGGGGGGGTAGTTACCACGAGCAGTACTTC
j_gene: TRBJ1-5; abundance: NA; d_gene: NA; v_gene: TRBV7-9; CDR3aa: CASSFGTNSNQPQHF; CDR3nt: TGTGCCAGCAGCTTTGGCACCAATAGCAATCAGCCCCAGCATTTT
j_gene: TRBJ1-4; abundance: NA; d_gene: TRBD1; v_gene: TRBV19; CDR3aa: CASSMSSGTGRMANEKLFF; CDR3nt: TGTGCCAGTAGTATGTCCTCCGGGACAGGGAGGATGGCTAATGAAAAACTGTTTTTT
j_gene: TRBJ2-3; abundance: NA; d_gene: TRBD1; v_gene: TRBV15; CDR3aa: CATSSWTGGTDTQYF; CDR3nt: TGTGCCACCAGCAGTTGGACAGGGGGCACAGATACGCAGTATTTT